This T cell receptor (beta chain) was identified in a study of cytomegalovirus exposure and HLA in healthy donors. The CDR3 is 14 residues long. Looked up from germline, CDR1 is MNHEY and CDR2 is SVGAGI. The V and J ends lost 7 bases and 0 bases respectively, with 13 bases between them. The study ran its PCR with 60 Vbeta and 13 Jbeta primers. The repertoire was sequenced with immunoSEQ multiplex PCR; TCRdb's copy has only in-frame clones and lacks some. The table lists approximately 76,000 clones, 73% of them singletons. The clonotype originates from a middle-aged woman in good health and CMV-seropositive. The chain employs TRBV6-5 and TRBJ2-7, with D possibly matching TRBD2 (7 bases). Sequencing input: PBMCs. The CDR3 loop reads CASTKGGVSYEQYF. For the CDR3, the DNA is TGTGCCAGCACCAAAGGGGGGGTCTCCTACGAGCAGTACTTC.